The 10 T cell receptor beta chains below all came from one sample that was sequenced in a study of beta chain features in type 1 diabetes. Study results and limitations: TCRB CDR3s from Type 1 diabetes patients were moderately but significantly shorter in all four CD4+ subsets.

Expressed TCRB transcripts were sequenced after all isolated RNA was converted to cDNA. Sequencing was performed with immunoSEQ multiplex PCR; in TCRdb, only in-frame clones are kept and a portion is missing. Of 150,000 to 200,000 clones in the sample, around 63% were seen once. Their specific antigens are unknown. The sequenced material came from naive CD4+ T cells from blood. Receptors were obtained from a man aged 25-40 years with type 1 diabetes.

This clone was counted only a few times. The chain couples TRBV2 to TRBJ2-5; D might be TRBD1 or TRBD2, each matching 5 bases. V was shortened by 3 bases and J by 13 bases, with 18 bases between the two germline ends. This CDR3 contains 13 residues. Germline V gene data show CDR1 as SNHLY and CDR2 as FYNNEI. The chain's CDR3 is CASSDAGSRSVYF. CDR3 coding DNA: TGTGCCAGCAGTGATGCAGGGAGCAGATCAGTGTACTTC.

There are a few counts of this clone. The V and J genes are TRBV29-1 and TRBJ1-6, with 8 bases aligning to TRBD1. The CDR3 sequence is 14 residues long. V lost 3 bases, J lost 10 bases, and 8 bases stayed unmatched. CDR1 and CDR2 (germline): SQVTM, ANQGSEA. CDR3 protein: CSVDPTGDGSPLHF. The CDR3 DNA follows: TGCAGCGTTGACCCGACAGGGGATGGCTCACCCCTCCACTTT.

The chain employs TRBV5-1 and TRBJ2-5, with 8 nucleotides matching TRBD1. CDR3 length equals 15 residues. Trimming took 2 bases from V and 7 from J; bases not matched to a gene: 10. Per the germline V gene, CDR1 is SGHRS and CDR2 is YFSETQ. The CDR3 DNA follows: TGCGCCAGCAGCTTCGTGGCAGGGGGCGCCGGGACCCAGTACTTC. This encodes CASSFVAGGAGTQYF.

The rearrangement joins TRBV19 to TRBJ2-1, with TRBD2 identical over 7 bases. Germline V CDR1 and CDR2: LNHDA, SQIVND (reference sequence). The CDR3 sequence is 14 residues long. J lost 6 bases, V lost 3 bases, and 5 bases had no gene match. In nucleotides, the CDR3 is TGTGCCAGTAGTATTGGGACTAAGGTCAATGAGCAGTTCTTC. This sequence encodes CASSIGTKVNEQFF.

Comment on this clone: Other DNA sequences in the same sample also yield this CDR3. The V and J genes are TRBV9 and TRBJ1-4; D is undetermined. Trimming left V 0 bases short and J 2 bases short, with 5 bases between. This CDR3 comprises 14 residues. The V gene's germline CDR1 is SGDLS and CDR2 YYNGEE. In DNA form, the CDR3 reads TGTGCCAGCAGCGTAGAGGGCACTAATGAAAAACTGTTTTTT. Protein: CASSVEGTNEKLFF.

The chain couples TRBV28 to TRBJ1-2; D remains unclear. There are 15 residues in the CDR3. Germline CDR1 reads MDHEN; CDR2 reads SYDVKM. The ends were cut back, 3 bases at V and 1 base at J, with 12 bases in the middle. The CDR3 region is CASSLGRRINYGYTF. The CDR3, as DNA: TGTGCCAGCAGTTTGGGCCGACGGATTAACTATGGCTACACCTTC.

The chain carries TRBV9 and TRBJ2-2; TRBD1 or TRBD2 may be the D gene (5 bases each). Germline-derived CDR1 and CDR2 are SGDLS and YYNGEE. Between the trimmed V and J ends, which lost 0 bases and 6 bases, there was a span of 9 bases. CDR3 length equals 14 residues. The CDR3 nucleotides are TGTGCCAGCAGCGTAGAACTAGGGGCCGGGGAGCTGTTTTTT. Translating it yields CASSVELGAGELFF.

The V and J genes are TRBV9 and TRBJ2-5; 8 bases line up with TRBD1. V was clipped by 2 bases and J by 3 bases; unmatched bases: 6. Per germline, CDR1 SGDLS and CDR2 YYNGEE. The CDR3 has 15 amino acids. This CDR3 is CASSVGQGGKETQYF. DNA of the CDR3: TGTGCCAGCAGCGTCGGACAGGGAGGTAAAGAGACCCAGTACTTC.

V and J are TRBV9 and TRBJ2-2, with TRBD2 as a possible D gene (6 bases). The CDR3 runs to 14 residues. Trimming removed 0 bases from V and 5 bases from J, with 8 bases in between. Germline loops: CDR1 SGDLS, CDR2 YYNGEE. The CDR3 DNA reads TGTGCCAGCAGCGTAGATGGGAGGACCGGGGAGCTGTTTTTT. Protein sequence: CASSVDGRTGELFF.

The chain has TRBV29-1 and TRBJ2-3; D is unclear. CDR3 length equals 15 residues. In germline, CDR1 is SQVTM, CDR2 ANQGSEA. CDR3 nucleotides: TGCAGTCTGAAACTCTCAGCCAGTGGCACAGATACGCAGTATTTT. This codes for CSLKLSASGTDTQYF.